Listed below are T cell receptor beta chains from one sample, sequenced in a study of chemoradiotherapy in HPV16-positive cancers. Here immunoSEQ multiplex PCR was the method, and the copy in TCRdb shows in-frame clones only, minus some. The sample holds about 15,000 clones, about 70% seen once. Sampling was performed from a patient who underwent chemoradiotherapy. The source is a human donor with HPV-associated anogenital cancer. Each CDR3 is given without its conserved first and last residue. Fields, in order: J gene, V gene, CDR3 protein.

TRBJ2-7,TRBV14,ATGTTYEQY
TRBJ1-1,TRBV11-3,ASSQGQGRIAEAF
TRBJ1-5,TRBV29-1,SVVGGANQPQH
TRBJ2-6,TRBV11-2,ASSKDTSGANVLT
TRBJ2-5,TRBV5-4,ASSLAGSGDETQY
TRBJ2-3,TRBV5-1,ASGPTGILNTDTQY
TRBJ2-5,TRBV6-6,ASSYTPGTGGETQY
TRBJ1-1,TRBV6-5,ASSRQGNTEAF
TRBJ1-1,TRBV6-1,ASSEGGGNTEAF
TRBJ2-4,TRBV4-1,ASSQVDQGWTKNIQY
TRBJ2-2,TRBV9,ASSPRTANTGELF
TRBJ2-3,TRBV19,ASSISPRSDTQY
TRBJ1-5,TRBV7-3,ASSPGGNQPQH
TRBJ2-6,TRBV4-1,ASSQDRDSGANVLT
TRBJ2-2,TRBV21-1,ASSKAAGASGELF
TRBJ2-5,TRBV11-2,ASSFNLAGERETQY
TRBJ2-7,TRBV27,ASSLTLAGRYEQY
TRBJ1-4,TRBV30,AWSRNLGGEKLF
TRBJ2-1,TRBV4-1,ASSQDSPVSYNEQF
TRBJ2-1,TRBV5-1,ASSLSPTYNEQF
TRBJ2-3,TRBV20-1,SAQSTDTQY
TRBJ1-1,TRBV19,ASGWGNTEAF
TRBJ2-7,TRBV6-1,ASESSGAYEQY
TRBJ1-1,TRBV18,ASSPTEGDTLAEAF
TRBJ2-7,TRBV7-2,ASRLTGTHSEQY